This passage covers 16 T cell receptor delta chains from one sample sequenced in a study of γδ T cells in repeated Plasmodium falciparum infection. Bulk repertoires came from Vgamma9/Vdelta2+ or Vdelta2-negative gammadelta T cells flow-sorted from PBMC. TCRdb reanalyzed the multiplex PCR reads using CATT. Seen here are 45,000 to 50,000 delta-chain clones, 1.6% observed once, and the top ten hold 8.5% to 10%. Sequencing was carried out using gamma-delta T cells from blood. The receptors derive from a pool of human donors (malaria-infected and uninfected, not separated).

This clone was found many times. The chain carries TRDV1 and TRDJ1, with D possibly being TRDD3 (6 bases). CDR3 length equals 15 residues. V was shortened by 10 bases and J by 0 bases, with 18 bases between the two germline ends. CDR1 TSWWSYY and CDR2 QGS come from the germline V gene. CDR3 protein: CAPGPWGLYTDKLIF. The CDR3 nucleotides read TGTGCTCCCGGCCCTTGGGGATTGTACACCGATAAACTCATCTTT.

As for this clone: TCRdb's listed protein matches a much larger clone and diverges from this DNA's translation at residue 23, likely through a read error; the protein shown comes from the DNA. There is no J gene call, but TRDV1 is given as the V gene; the table's D call, TRDD3, was not checked against the DNA. CDR1 TSWWSYY and CDR2 QGS come from the germline V gene. This CDR3 has 25 residues. The CDR3 protein is CALGELVGMYRHAPVLGDTTDKPIF. The CDR3 DNA is TGTGCTCTTGGGGAACTAGTAGGGATGTACCGACACGCCCCAGTACTGGGGGATACTACCGATAAACCCATCTTT.

This clone was seen a few times. With a much larger clone just one base away, this may be a read error. The genes are TRDV1 and TRDJ1; tentatively, D is TRDD2 (6 bases). The J gene, absent from TCRdb, was called here by matching the DNA to germline. Deletions cut 5 bases from V and 5 bases from J, with 30 bases between. This CDR3 comprises 19 residues. Germline assignment: CDR1 TSWWSYY and CDR2 QGS. For the CDR3, the DNA is TGTGCTCTTGGGATCCTACACCCAGACCGGGGCATACATCGAGATAAACTCATCTTT. It encodes CALGILHPDRGIHRDKLIF.

Concerning this clone: TCRdb pairs this DNA with a much larger clone's protein that differs at residue 12, likely a read error; the protein shown was translated from the DNA. The CDR3 here is CALGDKVLIPSGKLIF. The CDR3 DNA is TGTGCTCTTGGGGACAAGGTACTGATCCCGTCCGGTAAACTCATCTTT. The V call is TRDV1, the J call TRDJ1; D not certain. TCRdb leaves out the J gene; it was filled in here by matching the DNA to germline. The CDR3 sequence is 16 residues long. V dropped 3 bases and J dropped 7 bases, with 21 bases sitting between them. Germline lookup yields CDR1 TSWWSYY and CDR2 QGS.

This clone was counted between two and nine times. TCRdb's listed protein matches a much larger clone and diverges from this DNA's translation at residue 7, likely through a read error; the protein shown comes from the DNA. The CDR3: CASWPSTNKLIF. The CDR3 DNA sequence: TGTGCCTCATGGCCTTCTACGAATAAACTCATCTTT. This chain joins TRDV3 and TRDJ1; D possibly corresponds to TRDD2 (5 bases). Per germline, CDR1 TVYSNPD and CDR2 GDNSRS (reference sequence). This CDR3 region has 12 residues. V gave up 4 bases and J gave up 6 bases, with 15 bases separating them.

This clone was detected ten times or more. A far larger clone lies a single base away; this is likely a read error. The sample holds other DNA sequences that translate to the same CDR3. This chain uses TRDV1 with TRDJ1; TRDD3 matches 11 bases. The J gene is not listed in TCRdb, so it was assigned here from a DNA match to germline. The CDR3 contains 23 residues. Germline CDR1 is TSWWSYY and CDR2 is QGS. With V trimmed by 6 bases and J by 1 base, 28 bases remained unmatched. CDR3 in amino acids: CALGATRISPVLGDRFGTDKLIF. The CDR3 nucleotides are TGTGCTCTTGGCGCGACACGGATTTCCCCCGTACTGGGGGATAGATTTGGCACCGATAAACTCATCTTT.

This clone came up a few times. The protein TCRdb lists belongs to a much larger clone and differs from this DNA's translation at residue 10, which points to a read error; the protein shown is made from the DNA. The chain joins TRDV1 to TRDJ1; 9 bases map to TRDD3. TCRdb offers no J gene call, so here the DNA was matched to germline to obtain one. The germline V gene has CDR1 TSWWSYY and CDR2 QGS. The CDR3 loop spans 17 amino acids. J gave up 1 base and V 3 bases, and 9 bases lay outside the gene matches. CDR3 nucleotide sequence: TGTGCTCTTGGGGACATCTCTGGGGGATCCCTCACCGATAAACTCATCTTT. Protein: CALGDISGGSLTDKLIF.

Concerning this clone itself: TCRdb records a much larger clone's protein for this DNA, with a difference at residue 13 that likely arises from a read error; the protein given is the translation of the DNA. The chain links TRAV38-2/DV8 to TRDJ1; D might be TRDD3 (6 bases). Since TCRdb gives no J gene, matching the DNA to germline was used here to assign it. This CDR3 spans 16 amino acids. V lost 5 bases and J 10 bases, leaving 27 bases between the germline ends. Germline values: CDR1 TSESDYY, CDR2 QEAYKQQN. The CDR3 DNA reads TGTGCTTATAGTGGACTGTCTAGGCTGGGGATGCATAGACTCATCTTT. It is translated as CAYSGLSRLGMHRLIF.

In regard to this clone: A single base is all that separates this from a far larger clone, so a read error is likely. Within the sample, other DNA sequences also encode this same CDR3. The chain uses TRDV1 and TRDJ1; no clear D. The J gene, missing from TCRdb, was assigned here through DNA to germline matching. The CDR3 has 11 residues. Germline V gene lookup returns CDR1 TSWWSYY and CDR2 QGS. V lost 7 bases and J 5 bases, leaving 8 bases between the germline ends. CDR3 DNA sequence: TGTGCTCTTGCTAGTCTTGATAAACTCATCTTT. Its translation is CALASLDKLIF.

This clone has ten or more counts. This may stem from a read error, because a much larger clone lies one nucleotide away. This sample includes further DNA sequences coding for the same CDR3. V gene TRDV1 combines with J gene TRDJ1; D not resolved. CDR3 length: 16 residues. Trimming took 3 bases from V and 7 from J, leaving 21 bases between them. Germline loops: CDR1 TSWWSYY, CDR2 QGS. The CDR3 DNA sequence: TGTGCTCTTGGGGAGCTTATCCCCCAAAAGGAGGGTAAACTCATCTTT. It is translated as CALGELIPQKEGKLIF.

On this clone: TCRdb records a much larger clone's protein for this DNA, with a difference at residue 16 that likely arises from a read error; the protein given is the translation of the DNA. CDR3 coding DNA: TGTGCTCTTGGGGAACTAGCGACTCCTACATTGTTGTGCGCTGGGGAATACGGCACCGATAAACTCATCTTT. As protein: CALGELATPTLLCAGEYGTDKLIF. The chain links TRDV1 to TRDJ1; D is perhaps TRDD2 or TRDD3 (6 bases each). As TCRdb names no J gene, one was assigned here on the basis of a DNA match to germline. This CDR3 is 24 amino acids long. V lost 0 bases to trimming and J lost 1 base, with 36 bases between them. Germline CDR1 TSWWSYY, CDR2 QGS.

This clone was recorded many times. TCRdb's protein, taken from a much larger clone, differs from this DNA's translation at residue 21, likely owing to a read error; the protein displayed comes from the DNA. The V call is TRDV1, the J call TRDJ1; TRDD3 matches 8 bases. The CDR3 loop spans 22 amino acids. The V gene's germline CDR1 is TSWWSYY and CDR2 QGS. CDR3 in amino acids: CALGFSGYTPLGDRTYTDKLTF. The CDR3 DNA reads as TGTGCTCTTGGGTTTTCCGGCTACACACCCCTGGGGGACCGAACCTACACCGATAAACTCACCTTT.

This clone was seen a handful of times. The TCRdb record carries a much larger clone's protein, which differs from this DNA's translation at residue 14; a read error is the likely cause, and the protein listed here is the DNA translation. This chain uses TRDV1 with TRDJ1; 8 positions agree with TRDD3. Assignment of the J gene here rests on matching the DNA to germline, because TCRdb gives none. V trimming: 0 bases; J trimming: 0 bases; junction bases outside the gene matches: 21. CDR1 is TSWWSYY and CDR2 is QGS in the germline V gene. This CDR3 is built from 22 residues. CDR3 amino acids: CALGELRLTFWGKPSYTDKLIF. The CDR3 nucleotides read TGTGCTCTTGGGGAACTAAGACTGACCTTCTGGGGGAAACCTAGCTACACCGATAAACTCATCTTT.

To note about this clone: A far larger clone is only one base removed, so a read error is likely. The chain uses TRDV2 and TRDJ1, with 9 bases identical to TRDD3. TCRdb lists no J gene, so it was determined here by aligning the DNA to germline. The CDR3 length is 15 residues. Per the germline V gene, CDR1 is GEAIGNYY and CDR2 is EKD. In DNA form, the CDR3 reads TGTGCCTGTGTCCCCTTGGGGGATATCGCCGACAAACTCATCTTT. This codes for CACVPLGDIADKLIF.

In this sample, this clone turned up a few times. This DNA's translation and the protein TCRdb lists, from a much larger clone, do not match at residue 15, likely due to a read error; the protein shown is translated from the DNA. The chain combines TRDV1 with TRDJ1, with TRDD3 matching over 10 bases. TCRdb supplies no J gene; here it was assigned by aligning the nucleotide sequence to germline. The junction had 19 bases not matched to a gene; V was cut back by 2 bases and J by 1 base. This CDR3 comprises 21 residues. CDR1 is TSWWSYY and CDR2 is QGS in the germline V gene. In DNA form, the CDR3 reads TGTGCTCTTGGGGAATGCCACCTAGACCGCGGGGGATACGGGTGCACCGATAAACTCATCTTT. Its translation: CALGECHLDRGGYGCTDKLIF.

This clone was counted ten times or more. The rearrangement uses TRDV2 and TRDJ1; D might be TRDD3 (5 bases). TCRdb carries no J gene annotation; the J gene was assigned here by matching the DNA with germline. Germline loops: CDR1 GEAIGNYY, CDR2 EKD. This CDR3 is 19 amino acids long. The V gene lost 1 base and the J gene lost 7 bases, with 30 bases spanning the gap. The CDR3 spells CACDTIPGTQTVSFSKLIF. CDR3 DNA: TGTGCCTGTGACACTATCCCGGGGACTCAGACCGTCTCCTTTTCTAAACTCATCTTT.